This T cell receptor beta chain was found in a study of T cells in Graves' hyperthyroidism and ophthalmopathy. Across the study: Initial diagnosis, before any treatment, was when peripheral blood was collected. General study findings and limits: Most expanded thyroid clonotypes above 0.001 also appeared in blood. Model-based prediction identified ophthalmopathy a median about 6 months prior to its onset.

On this clonotype itself: Antigen: not known. The junction differs from germline at one of its ends, possibly a read error.

Hyperthyroidism patients were newly diagnosed, had disease duration under 2 months, and were aged 18 to 65 years. Researchers took RNA transcripts and amplified the TCR beta CDR3 regions from them. A first-round RT-PCR of the TCR CDR3 used the HTBI primer set. TCRdb recomputed calls from the multiplex PCR reads with MiXCR, one row per CDR3 protein. The data contain more than 600,000 distinct CDR3 sequences, 15% to 20% of them singletons. The sequence came from a man aged 18-30 years with Graves' hyperthyroidism. What was sequenced was blood.

CDR3 in amino acids: CASRLGQRNTGELFF. CDR3 bases: TGTGCCAGCAGGTTGGGACAGAGAAACACCGGGGAGCTGTTTTTT. The chain employs TRBV5-4 and TRBJ2-2; 7 bases agree with TRBD1. The germline gives CDR1 SGHNT, CDR2 YYREEE (reference sequence). The CDR3 totals 15 residues. The complete variable domain, with remaining parts taken from reference TRBV5-4 and TRBJ2-2, reads ETGVTQSPTHLIKTRGQQVTLRCSSQSGHNTVSWYQQALGQGPQFIFQYYREEENGRGNFPPRFSGLQFPNYSSELNVNALELDDSALYLCASRLGQRNTGELFFGEGSRLTVL.